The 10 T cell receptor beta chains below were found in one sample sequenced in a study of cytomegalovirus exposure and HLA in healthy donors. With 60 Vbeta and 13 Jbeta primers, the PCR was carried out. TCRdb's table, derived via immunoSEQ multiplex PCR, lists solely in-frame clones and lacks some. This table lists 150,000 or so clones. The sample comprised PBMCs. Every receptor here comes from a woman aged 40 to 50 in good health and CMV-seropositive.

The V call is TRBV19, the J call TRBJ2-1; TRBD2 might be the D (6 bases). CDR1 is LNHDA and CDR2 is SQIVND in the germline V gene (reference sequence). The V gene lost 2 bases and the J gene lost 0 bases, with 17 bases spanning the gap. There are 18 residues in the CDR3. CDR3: CASSILPGLKSSYNEQFF. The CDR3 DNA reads TGTGCCAGTAGTATATTACCGGGACTCAAGAGCTCCTACAATGAGCAGTTCTTC.

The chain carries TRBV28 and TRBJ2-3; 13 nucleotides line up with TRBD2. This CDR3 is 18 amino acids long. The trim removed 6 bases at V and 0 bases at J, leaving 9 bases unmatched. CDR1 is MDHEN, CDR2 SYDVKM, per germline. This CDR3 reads CASRRHGLAGASTDTQYF. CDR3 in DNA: TGTGCCAGCAGGCGCCACGGACTAGCGGGAGCCAGCACAGATACGCAGTATTTT.

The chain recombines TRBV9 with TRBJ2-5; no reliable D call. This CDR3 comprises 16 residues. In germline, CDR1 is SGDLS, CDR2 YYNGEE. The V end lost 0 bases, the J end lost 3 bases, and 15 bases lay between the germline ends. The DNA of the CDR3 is TGTGCCAGCAGCGTAGGTCTACTCCGGTACGAAGAGACCCAGTACTTC. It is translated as CASSVGLLRYEETQYF.

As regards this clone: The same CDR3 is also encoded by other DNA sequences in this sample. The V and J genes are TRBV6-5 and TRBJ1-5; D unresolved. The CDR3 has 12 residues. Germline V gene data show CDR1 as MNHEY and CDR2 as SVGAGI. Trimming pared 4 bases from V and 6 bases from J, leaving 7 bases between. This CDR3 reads CASSSGGQPQHF. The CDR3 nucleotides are TGTGCCAGCAGTTCTGGCGGTCAGCCCCAGCATTTT.

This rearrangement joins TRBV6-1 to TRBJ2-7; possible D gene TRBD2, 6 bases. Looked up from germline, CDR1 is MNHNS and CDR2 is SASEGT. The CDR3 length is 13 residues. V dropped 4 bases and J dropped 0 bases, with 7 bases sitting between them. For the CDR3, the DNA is TGTGCCAGCAGTGGCGGGGACTCCTACGAGCAGTACTTC. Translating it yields CASSGGDSYEQYF.

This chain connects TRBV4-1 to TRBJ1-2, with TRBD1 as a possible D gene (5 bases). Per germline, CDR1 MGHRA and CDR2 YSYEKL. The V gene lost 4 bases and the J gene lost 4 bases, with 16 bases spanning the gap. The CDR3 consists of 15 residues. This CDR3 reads CASSPPQGGSYGYTF. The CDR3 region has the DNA TGCGCCAGCAGCCCCCCCCAGGGAGGGTCCTATGGCTACACCTTC.

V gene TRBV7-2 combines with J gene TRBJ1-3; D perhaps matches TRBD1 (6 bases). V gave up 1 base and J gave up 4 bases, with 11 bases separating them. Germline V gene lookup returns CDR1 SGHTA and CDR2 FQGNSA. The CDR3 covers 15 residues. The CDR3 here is CASSLVPGVGNTIYF. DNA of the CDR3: TGTGCCAGCAGCTTAGTACCAGGGGTAGGAAACACCATATATTTT. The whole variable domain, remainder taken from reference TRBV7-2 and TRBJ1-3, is GAGVSQSPSNKVTEKGKDVELRCDPISGHTALYWYRQSLGQGLEFLIYFQGNSAPDKSGLPSDRFSAERTGGSVSTLTIQRTQQEDSAVYLCASSLVPGVGNTIYFGEGSWLTVV.

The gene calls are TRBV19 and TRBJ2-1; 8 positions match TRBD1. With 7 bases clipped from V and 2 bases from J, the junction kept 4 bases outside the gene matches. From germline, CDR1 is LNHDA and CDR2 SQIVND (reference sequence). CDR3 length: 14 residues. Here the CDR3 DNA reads TGTGCCAGTACCCGACAGGGGACCTACAATGAGCAGTTCTTC. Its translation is CASTRQGTYNEQFF.

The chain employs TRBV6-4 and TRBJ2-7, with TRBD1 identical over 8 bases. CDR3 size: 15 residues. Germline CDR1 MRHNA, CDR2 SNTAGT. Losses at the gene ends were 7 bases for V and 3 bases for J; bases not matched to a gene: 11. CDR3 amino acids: CASTQGVELGYEQYF. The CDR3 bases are TGTGCCAGCACACAGGGGGTGGAGCTCGGCTACGAGCAGTACTTC.

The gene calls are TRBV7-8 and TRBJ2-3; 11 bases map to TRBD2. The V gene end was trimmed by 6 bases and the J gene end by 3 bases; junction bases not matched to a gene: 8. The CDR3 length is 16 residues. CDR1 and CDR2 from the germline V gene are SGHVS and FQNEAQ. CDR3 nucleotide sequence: TGTGCCAGCAGGTCCAGACTAGCGGGACGGACAGATACGCAGTATTTT. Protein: CASRSRLAGRTDTQYF.